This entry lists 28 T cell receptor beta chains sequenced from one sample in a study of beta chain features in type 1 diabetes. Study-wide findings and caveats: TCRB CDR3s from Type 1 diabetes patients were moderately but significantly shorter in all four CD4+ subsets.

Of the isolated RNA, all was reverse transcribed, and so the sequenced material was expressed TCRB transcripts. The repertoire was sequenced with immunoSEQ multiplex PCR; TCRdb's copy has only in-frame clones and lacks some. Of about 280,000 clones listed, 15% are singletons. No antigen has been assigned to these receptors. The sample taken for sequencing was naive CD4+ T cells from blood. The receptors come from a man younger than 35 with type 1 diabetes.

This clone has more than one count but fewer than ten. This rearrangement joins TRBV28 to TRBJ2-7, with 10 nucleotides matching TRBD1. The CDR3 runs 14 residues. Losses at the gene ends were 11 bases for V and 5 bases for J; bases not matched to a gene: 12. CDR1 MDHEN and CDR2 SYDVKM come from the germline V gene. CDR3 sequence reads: CASHVRQGAHEQYF. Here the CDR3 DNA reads TGTGCCTCTCACGTCCGACAGGGGGCCCACGAGCAGTACTTC.

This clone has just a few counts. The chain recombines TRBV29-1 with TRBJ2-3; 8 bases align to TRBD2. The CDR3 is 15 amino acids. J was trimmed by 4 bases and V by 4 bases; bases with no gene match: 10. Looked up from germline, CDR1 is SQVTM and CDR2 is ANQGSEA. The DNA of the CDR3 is TGCAGCGTTGTACCAGCGGGAGTGTGGGCAGATACGCAGTATTTT. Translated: CSVVPAGVWADTQYF.

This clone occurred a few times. This CDR3 reads CATTPLRTSGSGETQYF. Written as DNA, the CDR3 is TGTGCCACCACGCCCCTCCGGACTAGCGGGAGTGGAGAGACCCAGTACTTC. V gene TRBV28 combines with J gene TRBJ2-5, with 13 bases identical to TRBD2. Unmatched junction bases numbered 15, after V lost 10 bases and J lost 4 bases. Germline loops: CDR1 MDHEN, CDR2 SYDVKM. The CDR3 extends over 17 amino acids.

CDR3 residues: CASSKQGATDTQYF. The CDR3 bases are TGTGCCAGCAGTAAACAGGGGGCCACAGATACGCAGTATTTT. J is TRBJ2-3 and V is TRBV2; 9 bases map to TRBD1. The CDR3 extends over 14 amino acids. The germline V gene has CDR1 SNHLY and CDR2 FYNNEI. Germline trimming cut 5 bases from V and 2 bases from J; bases unmatched to any gene: 2. The entire variable domain, with the rest obtained from reference TRBV2 and TRBJ2-3, is as follows: EPEVTQTPSHQVTQMGQEVILRCVPISNHLYFYWYRQILGQKVEFLVSFYNNEISEKSEIFDDQFSVERPDGSNFTLKIRSTKLEDSAMYFCASSKQGATDTQYFGPGTRLTVL.

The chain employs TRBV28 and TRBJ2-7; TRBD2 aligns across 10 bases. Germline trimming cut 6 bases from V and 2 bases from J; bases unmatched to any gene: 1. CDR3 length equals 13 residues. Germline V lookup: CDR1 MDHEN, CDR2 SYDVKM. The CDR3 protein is CASRSGRAYEQYF. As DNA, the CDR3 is TGTGCCAGCAGAAGCGGGAGGGCCTACGAGCAGTACTTC.

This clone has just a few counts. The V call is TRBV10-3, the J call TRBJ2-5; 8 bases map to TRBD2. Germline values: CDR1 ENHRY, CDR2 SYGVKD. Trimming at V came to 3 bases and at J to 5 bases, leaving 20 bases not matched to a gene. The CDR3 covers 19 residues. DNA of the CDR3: TGTGCCATCAGTGAAGGGGTCTCTCTGCGCGGGAGGACTGAGGAGACCCAGTACTTC. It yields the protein CAISEGVSLRGRTEETQYF.

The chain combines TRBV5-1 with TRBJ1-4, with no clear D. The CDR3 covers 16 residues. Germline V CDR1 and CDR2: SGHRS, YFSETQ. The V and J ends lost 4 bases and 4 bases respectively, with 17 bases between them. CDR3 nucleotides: TGCGCCAGCAGCGACCACCGACGGGAAAGTAATGAAAAACTGTTTTTT. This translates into CASSDHRRESNEKLFF.

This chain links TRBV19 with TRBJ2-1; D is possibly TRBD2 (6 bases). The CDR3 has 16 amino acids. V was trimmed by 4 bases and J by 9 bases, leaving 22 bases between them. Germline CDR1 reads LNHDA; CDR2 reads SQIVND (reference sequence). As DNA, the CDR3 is TGTGCCAGTAGTACCCAACGGGACTCCTTTTGGAGTGAGCAGTTCTTC. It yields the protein CASSTQRDSFWSEQFF.

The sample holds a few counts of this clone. The CDR3 is CASSLELAGADYEQYF. The CDR3, as DNA: TGTGCCAGCAGCTTAGAACTAGCGGGAGCGGACTACGAGCAGTACTTC. V is TRBV11-2 and J is TRBJ2-7; 11 bases fit TRBD2. This CDR3 contains 16 residues. V trimming: 0 bases; J trimming: 3 bases; junction bases outside the gene matches: 4. Germline assignment: CDR1 SGHAT and CDR2 FQNNGV.

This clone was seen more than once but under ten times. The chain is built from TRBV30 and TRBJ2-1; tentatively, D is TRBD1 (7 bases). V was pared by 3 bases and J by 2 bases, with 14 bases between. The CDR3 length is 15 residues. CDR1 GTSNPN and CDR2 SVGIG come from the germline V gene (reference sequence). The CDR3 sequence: CAWSVQGGTYNEQFF. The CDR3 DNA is TGTGCCTGGAGCGTCCAGGGGGGTACCTACAATGAGCAGTTCTTC.

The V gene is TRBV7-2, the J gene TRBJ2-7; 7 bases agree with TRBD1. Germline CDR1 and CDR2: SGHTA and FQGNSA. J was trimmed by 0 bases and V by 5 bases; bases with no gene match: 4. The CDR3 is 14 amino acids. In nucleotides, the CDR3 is TGTGCCAGCAGCCAGGGGGTCATCTCCTACGAGCAGTACTTC. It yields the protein CASSQGVISYEQYF.

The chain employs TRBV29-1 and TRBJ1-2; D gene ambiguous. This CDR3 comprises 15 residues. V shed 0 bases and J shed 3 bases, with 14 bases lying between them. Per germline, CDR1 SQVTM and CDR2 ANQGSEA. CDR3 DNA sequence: TGCAGCGTTGAAGACCACGGGGATTTGTACTATGGCTACACCTTC. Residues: CSVEDHGDLYYGYTF.

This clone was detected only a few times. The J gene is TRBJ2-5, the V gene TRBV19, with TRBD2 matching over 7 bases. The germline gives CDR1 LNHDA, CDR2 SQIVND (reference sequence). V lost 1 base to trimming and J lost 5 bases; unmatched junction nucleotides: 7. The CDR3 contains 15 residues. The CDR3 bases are TGTGCCAGTAGTATAGGCGGGAGCTACCGGGAGACCCAGTACTTC. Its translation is CASSIGGSYRETQYF. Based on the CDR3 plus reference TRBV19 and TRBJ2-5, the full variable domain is DGGITQSPKYLFRKEGQNVTLSCEQNLNHDAMYWYRQDPGQGLRLIYYSQIVNDFQKGDIAEGYSVSREKKESFPLTVTSAQKNPTAFYLCASSIGGSYRETQYFGPGTRLLVL.

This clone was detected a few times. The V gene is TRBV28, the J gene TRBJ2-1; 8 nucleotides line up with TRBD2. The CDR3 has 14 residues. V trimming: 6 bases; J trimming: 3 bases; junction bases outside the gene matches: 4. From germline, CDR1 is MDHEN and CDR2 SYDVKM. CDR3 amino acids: CASSLSGVYNEQFF. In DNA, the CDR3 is TGTGCCAGCAGCCTTAGCGGGGTCTACAATGAGCAGTTCTTC.

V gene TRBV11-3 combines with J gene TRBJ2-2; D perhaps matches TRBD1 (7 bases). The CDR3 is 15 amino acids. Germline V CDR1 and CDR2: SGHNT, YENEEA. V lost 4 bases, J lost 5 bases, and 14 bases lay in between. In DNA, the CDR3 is TGTGCCAGCAGCTCAGGGGGGACCGGGACCGGGGAGCTGTTTTTT. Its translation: CASSSGGTGTGELFF.

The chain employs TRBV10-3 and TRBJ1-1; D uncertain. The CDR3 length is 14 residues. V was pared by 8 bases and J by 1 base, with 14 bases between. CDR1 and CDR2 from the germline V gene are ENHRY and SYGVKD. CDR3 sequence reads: CAIGVDFSNTEAFF. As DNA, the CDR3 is TGTGCCATCGGGGTGGACTTCTCGAACACTGAAGCTTTCTTT.

CDR3 sequence: CASSFKREWGGELFF. CDR3 in DNA: TGTGCCAGCAGCTTCAAGCGGGAGTGGGGCGGGGAGCTGTTTTTT. The chain links TRBV11-3 to TRBJ2-2, with 8 bases lining up with TRBD2. Germline CDR1 reads SGHNT; CDR2 reads YENEEA. CDR3 length: 15 residues. Trimming at V came to 3 bases and at J to 7 bases, leaving 7 bases not matched to a gene.

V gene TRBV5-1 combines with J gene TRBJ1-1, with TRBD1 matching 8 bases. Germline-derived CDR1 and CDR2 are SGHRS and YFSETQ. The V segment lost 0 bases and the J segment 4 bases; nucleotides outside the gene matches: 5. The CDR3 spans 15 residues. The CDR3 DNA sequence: TGCGCCAGCAGCTTGGGGACAGGGTATGGCACTGAAGCTTTCTTT. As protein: CASSLGTGYGTEAFF.

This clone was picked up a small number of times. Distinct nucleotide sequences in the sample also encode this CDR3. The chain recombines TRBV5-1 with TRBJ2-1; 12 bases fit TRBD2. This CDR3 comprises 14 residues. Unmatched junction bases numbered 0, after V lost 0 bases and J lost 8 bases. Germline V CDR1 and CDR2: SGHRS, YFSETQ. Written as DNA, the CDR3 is TGCGCCAGCAGCTTGGGACTAGCGGGAGATGAGCAGTTCTTC. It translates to CASSLGLAGDEQFF.

CDR3 coding DNA: TGTGCCAGCAGCCGACAGGGAAGTGGGGTTAATGAAAAACTGTTTTTT. This translates into CASSRQGSGVNEKLFF. J is TRBJ1-4 and V is TRBV6-6; TRBD1 aligns across 7 bases. This CDR3 contains 16 residues. The germline gives CDR1 MNHNY, CDR2 SVGAGI (reference sequence). With V trimmed by 6 bases and J by 4 bases, 11 bases remained unmatched.

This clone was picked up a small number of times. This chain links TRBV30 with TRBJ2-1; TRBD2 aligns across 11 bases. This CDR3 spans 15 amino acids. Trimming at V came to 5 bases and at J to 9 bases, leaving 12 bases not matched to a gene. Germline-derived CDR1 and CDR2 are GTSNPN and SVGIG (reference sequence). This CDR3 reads CAWAPPGLAGGEQFF. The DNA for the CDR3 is TGTGCCTGGGCTCCCCCGGGTCTAGCGGGAGGTGAGCAGTTCTTC.

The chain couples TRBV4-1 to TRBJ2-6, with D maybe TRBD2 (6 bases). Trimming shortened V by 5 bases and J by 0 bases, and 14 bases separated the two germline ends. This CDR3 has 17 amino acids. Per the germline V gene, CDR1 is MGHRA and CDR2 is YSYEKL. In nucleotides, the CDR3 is TGCGCCAGCAGCACCCCGGGACTGACCTCTGGGGCCAACGTCCTGACTTTC. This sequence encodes CASSTPGLTSGANVLTF.

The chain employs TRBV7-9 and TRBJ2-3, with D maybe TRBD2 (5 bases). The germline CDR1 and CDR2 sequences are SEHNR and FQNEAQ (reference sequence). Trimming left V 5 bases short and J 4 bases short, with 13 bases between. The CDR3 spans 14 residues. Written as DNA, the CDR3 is TGTGCCAGCAGCGGGAGTTGGGTCGCAGATACGCAGTATTTT. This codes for CASSGSWVADTQYF.

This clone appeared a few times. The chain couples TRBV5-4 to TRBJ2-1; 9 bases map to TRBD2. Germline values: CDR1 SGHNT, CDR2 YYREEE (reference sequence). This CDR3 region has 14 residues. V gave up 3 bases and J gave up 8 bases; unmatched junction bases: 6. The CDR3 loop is CASSSGLALDEQFF. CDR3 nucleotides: TGTGCCAGCAGCTCCGGACTAGCGTTGGATGAGCAGTTCTTC.

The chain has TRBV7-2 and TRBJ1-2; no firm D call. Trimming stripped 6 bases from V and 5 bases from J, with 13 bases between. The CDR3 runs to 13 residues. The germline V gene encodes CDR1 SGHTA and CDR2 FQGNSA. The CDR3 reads CASSRDTQYGYTF. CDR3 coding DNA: TGTGCCAGCAGTAGAGATACACAGTATGGCTACACCTTC.

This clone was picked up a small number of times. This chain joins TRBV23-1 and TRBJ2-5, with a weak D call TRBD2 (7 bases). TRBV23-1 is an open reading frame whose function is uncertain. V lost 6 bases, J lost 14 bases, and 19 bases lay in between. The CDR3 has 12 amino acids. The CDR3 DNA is TGCGCCAGCAGCCGGCCCAGGGGAGGGTTTTACTTC. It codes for CASSRPRGGFYF.

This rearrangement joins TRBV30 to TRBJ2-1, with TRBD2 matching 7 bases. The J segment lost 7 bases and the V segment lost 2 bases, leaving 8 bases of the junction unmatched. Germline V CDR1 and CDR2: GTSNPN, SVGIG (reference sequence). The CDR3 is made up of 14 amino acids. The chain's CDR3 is CAWSYERERNEQFF. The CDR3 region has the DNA TGTGCCTGGAGTTACGAGCGGGAAAGGAATGAGCAGTTCTTC.

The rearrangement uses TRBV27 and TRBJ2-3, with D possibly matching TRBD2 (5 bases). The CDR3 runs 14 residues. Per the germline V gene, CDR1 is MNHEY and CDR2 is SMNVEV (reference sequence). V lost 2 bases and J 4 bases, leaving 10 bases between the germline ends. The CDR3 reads CASSLLGLSDTQYF. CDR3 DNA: TGTGCCAGCAGTTTACTTGGACTCTCAGATACGCAGTATTTT.